These 8 T cell receptor beta chains originate from one sample sequenced in a study of identical twins. Each CDR3 protein gets one entry after TCRdb re-called the 5' RACE reads with MiXCR. The sample lists about 240,000 distinct CDR3 sequences, 9.5% to 15% occurring once. These same records also appear under a second study, on yellow fever vaccine responses in identical twins.

Input material: memory (CD45RO+) T cells sorted from blood. Every receptor here comes from a woman aged 18-29 years in good health.

This clonotype has a count of ten or more. The rearrangement uses TRBV19 and TRBJ2-5; possible D gene TRBD2, 6 bases. Trimming took off 6 bases at V and 3 bases at J, with 11 bases between the two ends. There are 13 residues in the CDR3. Germline CDR1 is LNHDA and CDR2 is SQIVND (reference sequence). The CDR3 nucleotides are TGTGCCAGTAGCCCGGGAGCGGAAGAGACCCAGTACTTC. Translating it yields CASSPGAEETQYF. Based on the CDR3 plus reference TRBV19 and TRBJ2-5, the full variable domain is DGGITQSPKYLFRKEGQNVTLSCEQNLNHDAMYWYRQDPGQGLRLIYYSQIVNDFQKGDIAEGYSVSREKKESFPLTVTSAQKNPTAFYLCASSPGAEETQYFGPGTRLLVL.

Ten or more counts support this clonotype. This chain joins TRBV5-1 and TRBJ1-5, with a possible D match to TRBD1 (6 bases). The CDR3 has 13 amino acids. CDR1 is SGHRS and CDR2 is YFSETQ in the germline V gene. V was pared by 4 bases and J by 4 bases, with 9 bases between. The CDR3 sequence: CASSPDRNQPQHF. In DNA, the CDR3 is TGCGCCAGCAGCCCGGACAGAAATCAGCCCCAGCATTTT.

This clonotype was detected ten times or more. This chain joins TRBV7-2 and TRBJ2-1, with a weak D call TRBD1 (6 bases). Germline V gives CDR1 SGHTA, CDR2 FQGNSA. The CDR3 has 14 residues. The V end lost 5 bases, the J end lost 14 bases, and 22 bases lay between the germline ends. CDR3 in amino acids: CASSPDTGSMTKFF. In DNA, the CDR3 is TGTGCCAGCAGCCCAGATACAGGGTCGATGACCAAGTTCTTC. The full variable domain, in which reference TRBV7-2 and TRBJ2-1 provide the parts outside the CDR3, is GAGVSQSPSNKVTEKGKDVELRCDPISGHTALYWYRQSLGQGLEFLIYFQGNSAPDKSGLPSDRFSAERTGGSVSTLTIQRTQQEDSAVYLCASSPDTGSMTKFFGPGTRLTVL.

This chain's CDR3 is CATSVNRGGDEQFF. The CDR3 bases are TGTGCCACCAGCGTTAACAGGGGTGGTGATGAGCAGTTCTTC. V and J are TRBV15 and TRBJ2-1, with 7 bases aligning to TRBD1. CDR3 length: 14 residues. V lost 5 bases, J lost 8 bases, and 9 bases stayed unmatched. Germline V gives CDR1 LNHNV, CDR2 YYDKDF (reference sequence).

This clonotype appeared a few times. The CDR3 bases are TGTGCCAGCAGCTTGGACAGGGCGGACAATGAGCAGTTCTTC. Its protein product is CASSLDRADNEQFF. The genes are TRBV5-5 and TRBJ2-1; D is possibly TRBD1 (6 bases). Looked up from germline, CDR1 is SGHKS and CDR2 is YYEKEE (reference sequence). This CDR3 has 14 amino acids. With 0 bases removed from V and 5 bases from J, the gap between germline ends came to 9 bases.

The chain has TRBV4-3 and TRBJ2-3; TRBD2 aligns across 7 bases. This CDR3 spans 16 amino acids. Per germline, CDR1 LGHNA and CDR2 YSLEER. J lost 2 bases, V lost 4 bases, and 9 bases had no gene match. The CDR3 sequence is CASSPGVGGVTDTQYF. CDR3 nucleotides: TGCGCCAGCAGCCCTGGGGTGGGGGGGGTCACAGATACGCAGTATTTT.

This chain connects TRBV5-1 to TRBJ2-7; 7 bases agree with TRBD1. Germline CDR1 reads SGHRS; CDR2 reads YFSETQ. This CDR3 is built from 12 residues. V lost 2 bases and J lost 6; bases outside the gene matches: 2. CDR3: CASSFSGGEQYF. In DNA, the CDR3 is TGCGCCAGCAGCTTTTCAGGGGGCGAGCAGTACTTC.

This clonotype was seen a few times. The V call is TRBV5-4, the J call TRBJ1-1, with unresolved D. CDR1 SGHNT and CDR2 YYREEE come from the germline V gene (reference sequence). V was pared by 0 bases and J by 0 bases, with 9 bases between. There are 15 residues in the CDR3. In DNA form, the CDR3 reads TGTGCCAGCAGCTTGGGGGAGATTTTGAACACTGAAGCTTTCTTT. Encoded protein: CASSLGEILNTEAFF.